The clone carrying this T cell receptor (beta chain) was seen a handful of times. The sample originates from a study of blood T cell repertoires in COVID-19. TCRdb's table, derived via immunoSEQ multiplex PCR, lists solely in-frame clones and lacks some. The sample has about 160,000 clones, approximately 87% seen once. Per the germline V gene, CDR1 is LNHNV and CDR2 is YYDKDF (reference sequence). This CDR3 contains 17 residues. V lost 1 base and J lost 7; bases outside the gene matches: 7. The clonotype was recovered from a woman aged 45-59 years who had recovered from COVID-19. The V and J genes are TRBV15 and TRBJ2-1; 13 positions agree with TRBD2. The specimen sequenced was PBMCs or T cells enriched from blood (not recorded which). In nucleotides, the CDR3 is TGTGCCACCAGCAGAGTCGGGACTAGCGGGGCAAAGAATGAGCAGTTCTTC. Protein: CATSRVGTSGAKNEQFF.